This record concerns one T cell receptor (beta chain) sequence. Its antigen remains unidentified. These data belong to a study of shared clonotypes between healthy human individuals. Findings and caveats of the study: A small donor pool kept down the genetic and exposure-history diversity that was represented.

Original analysis: Filtering differed, since immunoSEQ gave only junction sequences and no quality scores. Assay used: immunoSEQ multiplex PCR; TCRdb lists only in-frame clones, some missing. The V and J calls and clone size were taken over from that table, and D and trimming were inferred from the DNA. The data contain about 750,000 clones, roughly 92% of them seen just once; the ten biggest clones take up about 25%. CDR1 is SNHLY, CDR2 FYNNEI, per germline. CDR3 size: 17 residues. Between the trimmed V and J ends, which lost 7 bases and 1 base, there was a span of 21 bases. In the naive CD8 group, cells lacked CD45RO and were positively selected for CCR7, so terminally differentiated effector memory CD45RA+ cells were left out. Caucasian adults residing in Nashville, Tennessee made up all the donors.

This rearrangement joins TRBV2 to TRBJ2-3; a weak D match, TRBD1 (6 bases). The sequenced sample was naive CD8+ T cells sorted from blood. The receptor comes from a man aged 30-40 years in good health. The CDR3 protein is CASIQGHPLKGTDTQYF. The CDR3 DNA reads as TGTGCCAGCATACAGGGCCACCCTCTAAAGGGCACAGATACGCAGTATTTT.